The count of the clone carrying this T cell receptor beta chain is one. A Seattle source enrolled patients during active infection and followed them longitudinally. The record originates from a study of blood T cell repertoires in COVID-19. Whole-study context: Donors in the United States, Italy and Spain gave samples during acute or convalescent COVID-19. The cDNA or gDNA used as material had been derived from T cells, B-cell-depleted T cells, or PBMCs.

Germline CDR1 and CDR2: SGHRS and YFSETQ. This CDR3 is built from 12 residues. Trimming took off 3 bases at V and 8 bases at J, with 8 bases between the two ends. Data came from immunoSEQ multiplex PCR; TCRdb stores just in-frame clones and leaves some out. The profile shows approximately 150,000 clones, around four fifths of them singletons. This receptor was obtained from an elderly woman with COVID-19, enrolled during active disease. What was sequenced was peripheral blood. The genes are TRBV5-1 and TRBJ1-4, with D possibly being TRBD1 (6 bases). In DNA form, the CDR3 reads TGCGCCAGCAGCTCTGACAGGGAAAAACTGTTTTTT. Its protein is CASSSDREKLFF.